This T cell receptor beta chain was recovered during a study of T cell repertoires in cytomegalovirus infection. Turning to the study itself: A matching HLA type, together with CMV infection, was signaled by public TCR beta signatures.

Findings of the study overall: Clonotypes of TCR beta that were HLA-C-restricted and CMV-specific dominated the ex vivo response.

Remarks on this clonotype: Its matching antigen is unknown.

TCRdb passed the reads through MiXCR, listing each CDR3 protein once. The sample shows hundreds of thousands of distinct CDR3 sequences, roughly 30% of them seen only once. CDR1 LNHDA and CDR2 SQIVND come from the germline V gene (reference sequence). The CDR3 runs 14 residues. Trimming removed 3 bases from V and 5 bases from J, with 11 bases in between. This specimen consisted of cultured CD8+ T cells from PBMCs, obtained from culture after CMV antigen stimulation. The TCR originated in a human donor in good health (CMV status not recorded). Some clones in this sample may be carry-over from other donors' samples. The chain recombines TRBV19 with TRBJ2-1; either TRBD1 or TRBD2 may fit D (6 bases each). The CDR3 loop is CASSIWGANNEQFF. The CDR3 DNA sequence: TGTGCCAGTAGTATTTGGGGGGCGAACAATGAGCAGTTCTTC.